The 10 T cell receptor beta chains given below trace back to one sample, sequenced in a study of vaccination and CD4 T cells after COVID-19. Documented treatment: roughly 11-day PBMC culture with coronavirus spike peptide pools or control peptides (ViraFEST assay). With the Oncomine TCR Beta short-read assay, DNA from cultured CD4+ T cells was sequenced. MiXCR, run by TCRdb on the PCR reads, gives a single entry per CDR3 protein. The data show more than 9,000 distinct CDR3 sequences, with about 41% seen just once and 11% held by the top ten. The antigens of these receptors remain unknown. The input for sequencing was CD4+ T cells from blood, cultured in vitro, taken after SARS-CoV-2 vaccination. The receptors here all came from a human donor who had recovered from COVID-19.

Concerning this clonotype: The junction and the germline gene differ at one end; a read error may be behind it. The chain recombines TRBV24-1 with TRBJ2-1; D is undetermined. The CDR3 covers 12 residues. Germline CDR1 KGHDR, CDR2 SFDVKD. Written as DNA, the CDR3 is TGTGCCAGCAGTTTTGAACCTAGGGTACAGTTCTTC. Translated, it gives CASSFEPRVQFF.

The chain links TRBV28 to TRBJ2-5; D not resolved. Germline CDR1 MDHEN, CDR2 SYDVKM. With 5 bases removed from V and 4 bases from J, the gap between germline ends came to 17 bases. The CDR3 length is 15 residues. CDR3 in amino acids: CASSPLLGPGETQYF. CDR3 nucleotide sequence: TGTGCCAGCAGTCCCTTGCTTGGGCCGGGAGAGACCCAGTACTTC. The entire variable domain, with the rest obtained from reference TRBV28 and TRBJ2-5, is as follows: DVKVTQSSRYLVKRTGEKVFLECVQDMDHENMFWYRQDPGLGLRLIYFSYDVKMKEKGDIPEGYSVSREKKERFSLILESASTNQTSMYLCASSPLLGPGETQYFGPGTRLLVL.

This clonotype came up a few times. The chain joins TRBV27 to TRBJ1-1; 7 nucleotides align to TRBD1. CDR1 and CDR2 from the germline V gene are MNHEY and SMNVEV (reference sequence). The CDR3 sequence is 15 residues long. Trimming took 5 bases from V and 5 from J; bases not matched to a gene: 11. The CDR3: CASSITSGQFTEAFF. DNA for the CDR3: TGTGCCAGCAGTATAACCTCGGGACAGTTTACTGAAGCTTTCTTT.

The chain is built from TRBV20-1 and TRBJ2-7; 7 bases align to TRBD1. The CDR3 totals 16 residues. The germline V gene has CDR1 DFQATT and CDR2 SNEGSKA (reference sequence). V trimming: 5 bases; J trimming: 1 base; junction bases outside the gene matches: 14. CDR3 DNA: TGCAGTGCTCCCCATTCGCGAGGGGGCCCTTCCTACGAGCAGTACTTC. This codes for CSAPHSRGGPSYEQYF.

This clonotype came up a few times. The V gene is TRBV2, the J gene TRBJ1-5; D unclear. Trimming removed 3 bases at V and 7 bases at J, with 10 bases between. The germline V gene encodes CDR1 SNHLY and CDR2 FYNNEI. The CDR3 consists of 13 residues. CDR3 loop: CASSDFGRQPQHF. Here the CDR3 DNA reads TGTGCCAGCAGTGACTTCGGTAGGCAGCCCCAGCATTTT.

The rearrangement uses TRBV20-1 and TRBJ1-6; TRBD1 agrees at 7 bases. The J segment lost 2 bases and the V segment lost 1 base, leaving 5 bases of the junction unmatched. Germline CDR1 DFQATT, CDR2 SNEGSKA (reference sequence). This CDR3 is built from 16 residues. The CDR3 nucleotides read TGCAGTGCTAGAGTCGGCAGGGGGGCCTATAATTCACCCCTCCACTTT. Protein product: CSARVGRGAYNSPLHF.

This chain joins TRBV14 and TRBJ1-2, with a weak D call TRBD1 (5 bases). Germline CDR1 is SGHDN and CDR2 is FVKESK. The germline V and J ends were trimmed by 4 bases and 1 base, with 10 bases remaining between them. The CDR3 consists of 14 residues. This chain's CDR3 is CASSRGVGNYGYTF. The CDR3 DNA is TGTGCCAGCAGCCGGGGGGTCGGTAACTATGGCTACACCTTC.

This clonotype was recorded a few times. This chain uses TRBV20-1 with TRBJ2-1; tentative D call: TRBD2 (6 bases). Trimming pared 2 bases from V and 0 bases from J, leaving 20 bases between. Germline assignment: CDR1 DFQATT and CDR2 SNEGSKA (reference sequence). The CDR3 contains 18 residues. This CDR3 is CSARPVGRDQSSYNEQFF. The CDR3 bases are TGCAGTGCTAGACCCGTGGGGCGGGACCAGAGCTCCTACAATGAGCAGTTCTTC.

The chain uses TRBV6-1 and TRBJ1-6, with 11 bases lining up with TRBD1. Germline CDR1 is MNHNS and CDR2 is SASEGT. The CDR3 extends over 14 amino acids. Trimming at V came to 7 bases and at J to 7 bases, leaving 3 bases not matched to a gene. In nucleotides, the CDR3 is TGTGCCAGCAACCGGGACAGGGGGAATTCACCCCTCCACTTT. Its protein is CASNRDRGNSPLHF.

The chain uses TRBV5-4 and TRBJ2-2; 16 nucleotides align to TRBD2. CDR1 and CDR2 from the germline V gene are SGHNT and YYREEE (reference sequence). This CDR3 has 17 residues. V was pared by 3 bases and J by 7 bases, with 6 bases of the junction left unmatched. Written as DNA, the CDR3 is TGTGCCAGCAGCTCGGGACTAGCGGGAGGGCCCGGCGGGGAGCTGTTTTTT. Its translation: CASSSGLAGGPGGELFF.